The 23 T cell receptor beta chains reported below all come from one sample, sequenced in a study of blood T cells in healthy people across ages. Using a J-beta primer mix together with a sample-barcoded 5' primer, a second PCR was run for about 6 to 12 cycles. TCRdb redid the calling of the 5' RACE reads with MiXCR, one entry per CDR3 protein. Of about 2 million distinct CDR3 sequences listed, just under 50% are singletons. Source material: blood. These receptors all come from a woman between 40 and 50 years old in good health.

The rearrangement uses TRBV27 and TRBJ1-2; the D is unclear. The V gene lost 3 bases and the J gene lost 1 base, with 12 bases spanning the gap. Germline V gives CDR1 MNHEY, CDR2 SMNVEV (reference sequence). The CDR3 spans 15 residues. CDR3 sequence reads: CASSLGGVGNYGYTF. DNA of the CDR3: TGTGCCAGCAGTTTGGGAGGAGTCGGTAACTATGGCTACACCTTC.

About this clonotype: Sequence at one end of the junction differs from germline and may be a read error. This chain joins TRBV2 and TRBJ2-5; no firm D call. Germline assignment: CDR1 SNHLY and CDR2 FYNNEI. CDR3 length: 11 amino acids. Here the CDR3 reads CASSPLESQYF. CDR3 sequence (DNA): TGTGCCAGCAGCCCTCTAGAGAGCCAGTACTTC.

The CDR3 sequence is CASSLKGLAGGSEQFF. Written as DNA, the CDR3 is TGTGCCAGCAGCTTAAAAGGACTAGCGGGGGGGAGCGAGCAGTTCTTC. The rearrangement uses TRBV11-2 and TRBJ2-1, with TRBD2 matching over 15 bases. V trimming: 2 bases; J trimming: 10 bases; junction bases outside the gene matches: 6. This CDR3 is 16 amino acids long. The germline V gene encodes CDR1 SGHAT and CDR2 FQNNGV.

V is TRBV12-3 or TRBV12-4 and J is TRBJ2-3; 12 positions match TRBD2. V shed 5 bases, J shed 4 bases, and the junction held 13 bases outside the gene matches. The CDR3 extends over 18 amino acids. The CDR3 DNA follows: TGTGCCAGCAGTCCCAGTATCCTAGCGGGGGGGCCGTCAGATACGCAGTATTTT. Translating it yields CASSPSILAGGPSDTQYF.

This clonotype appeared once. The rearrangement uses TRBV7-2 and TRBJ2-1, with D maybe TRBD1 (5 bases). V was cut by 5 bases and J by 2 bases, with 13 bases left in between. This CDR3 is built from 15 residues. The germline V gene has CDR1 SGHTA and CDR2 FQGNSA. The CDR3 reads CASSPQTATYNEQFF. The CDR3 nucleotides read TGTGCCAGCAGCCCTCAGACAGCCACCTACAATGAGCAGTTCTTC.

This clonotype came up once. The CDR3 protein is CASSQATVSSYEQYF. Written as DNA, the CDR3 is TGCGCCAGCAGCCAAGCGACAGTATCCTCCTACGAGCAGTACTTC. The J gene is TRBJ2-7, the V gene TRBV4-1, with D perhaps matching TRBD1 (5 bases). Deletions cut 1 base from V and 0 bases from J, with 10 bases between. Looked up from germline, CDR1 is MGHRA and CDR2 is YSYEKL. This CDR3 has 15 residues.

This chain connects TRBV7-2 to TRBJ1-6, with unresolved D. The germline V and J ends were trimmed by 0 bases and 2 bases, with 5 bases remaining between them. The CDR3 is 15 amino acids. The germline CDR1 and CDR2 sequences are SGHTA and FQGNSA. The CDR3 bases are TGTGCCAGCAGCTTAGCTAGTCCCTATAATTCACCCCTCCACTTT. It encodes CASSLASPYNSPLHF. Using reference TRBV7-2 and TRBJ1-6 for the parts outside the CDR3, the full variable domain is GAGVSQSPSNKVTEKGKDVELRCDPISGHTALYWYRQSLGQGLEFLIYFQGNSAPDKSGLPSDRFSAERTGGSVSTLTIQRTQQEDSAVYLCASSLASPYNSPLHFGNGTRLTVT.

In DNA, the CDR3 is TGTGCCAGCAGCGAGACAGCCGGGAATCAGCCCCAGCATTTT. It translates to CASSETAGNQPQHF. V gene TRBV28 combines with J gene TRBJ1-5; D is possibly TRBD1 (5 bases). Between the trimmed V and J ends, which lost 6 bases and 4 bases, there was a span of 13 bases. The CDR3 consists of 14 residues. Germline V gene sequence: CDR1 MDHEN, CDR2 SYDVKM.

This clonotype has a handful of counts. This clone may be a read error of a much larger clone one base away. V gene TRBV9 combines with J gene TRBJ2-3; D remains ambiguous. The germline CDR1 and CDR2 sequences are SGDLS and YYNGEE. CDR3 length equals 11 residues. Trimming cost V 3 bases and J 5 bases, with 4 bases left between them. The CDR3 DNA reads as TGTGCCAGCAGCGATGGAGATACGCAGTATTTT. It yields the protein CASSDGDTQYF.

V gene TRBV15 combines with J gene TRBJ2-6, with a weak D call TRBD1 (6 bases). This CDR3 has 15 amino acids. Germline CDR1 is LNHNV and CDR2 is YYDKDF (reference sequence). V was cut by 5 bases and J by 3 bases, with 11 bases left in between. The CDR3 is CATSDQGNGANVLTF. The CDR3 coding sequence is TGTGCCACCAGCGATCAGGGGAATGGGGCCAACGTCCTGACTTTC.

V and J are TRBV7-2 and TRBJ1-6; 8 bases are a match to TRBD1. Germline CDR1 and CDR2: SGHTA and FQGNSA. V lost 3 bases, J lost 4 bases, and 5 bases stayed unmatched. This CDR3 has 16 residues. In nucleotides, the CDR3 is TGTGCCAGCAGCTTCCAGGGGGCCGGATATAATTCACCCCTCCACTTT. This translates into CASSFQGAGYNSPLHF.

CDR3 nucleotides: TGTGCCACGTGGGGCTCCACCTACGAGCAGTACTTC. It specifies CATWGSTYEQYF. The chain employs TRBV10-3 and TRBJ2-5; possible D gene TRBD1, 5 bases. The DNA end is more similar to TRBJ2-7, so the J call may be wrong. The CDR3 has 12 amino acids. Germline CDR1 and CDR2: ENHRY and SYGVKD.

This clonotype has more than one count but fewer than ten. The chain combines TRBV5-1 with TRBJ2-7, with D possibly TRBD1 on 5 matching bases. V lost 4 bases, J lost 0 bases, and 17 bases lay in between. The CDR3 loop spans 16 amino acids. Per the germline V gene, CDR1 is SGHRS and CDR2 is YFSETQ. The CDR3 protein is CASSPGPGLVSYEQYF. The CDR3 region has the DNA TGCGCCAGCAGCCCTGGGCCAGGGTTGGTCTCCTACGAGCAGTACTTC.

The rearrangement uses TRBV18 and TRBJ2-7; D not certain. CDR1 is KGHSH and CDR2 is LQKENI in the germline V gene. V shed 0 bases and J shed 6 bases, with 6 bases lying between them. The CDR3 loop spans 12 amino acids. Written as DNA, the CDR3 is TGTGCCAGCTCACCACCGCACGCCGAGCAGTACTTC. Translated, it gives CASSPPHAEQYF.

This clonotype was counted a few times. V gene TRBV28 combines with J gene TRBJ2-1, with 7 bases that match TRBD1. Per the germline V gene, CDR1 is MDHEN and CDR2 is SYDVKM. The CDR3 consists of 14 residues. With V trimmed by 5 bases and J by 7 bases, 8 bases remained unmatched. The CDR3 sequence is CASSQRTGPNEQFF. The DNA of the CDR3 is TGTGCCAGCAGTCAGAGGACAGGACCTAATGAGCAGTTCTTC.

The rearrangement uses TRBV27 and TRBJ2-7; D remains unclear. The CDR3 extends over 13 amino acids. Germline-derived CDR1 and CDR2 are MNHEY and SMNVEV (reference sequence). The V end was cut by 5 bases, the J end by 7 bases, with 15 bases between. CDR3: CASSVSRVREQYF. Here the CDR3 DNA reads TGTGCCAGCAGTGTAAGTAGGGTCAGGGAGCAGTACTTC.

In its sample, this clonotype was seen a few times. This chain uses TRBV4-2 with TRBJ1-5, with a tentative D call TRBD1 (6 bases). Germline V gene data show CDR1 as LGHNA and CDR2 as YNFKEQ. The CDR3 extends over 14 amino acids. The V and J ends lost 3 bases and 5 bases respectively, with 11 bases between them. CDR3 nucleotides: TGTGCCAGCAGCCAGTCAGGGGTGGATCAGCCCCAGCATTTT. Its protein is CASSQSGVDQPQHF.

V and J are TRBV29-1 and TRBJ2-4, with D uncertain. The CDR3 loop spans 13 amino acids. Germline CDR1 and CDR2: SQVTM and ANQGSEA. Trimming stripped 7 bases from V and 0 bases from J, with 10 bases between. CDR3 nucleotide sequence: TGCAGCGCCGTACTACTAGCCAAAAACATTCAGTACTTC. Its translation: CSAVLLAKNIQYF.

The gene calls are TRBV20-1 and TRBJ1-4; the D gene is possibly TRBD1 (5 bases). Looked up from germline, CDR1 is DFQATT and CDR2 is SNEGSKA (reference sequence). V lost 0 bases and J lost 5, with 16 bases in between. The CDR3 sequence is 16 residues long. The CDR3 loop is CSARDPSGRRNEKLFF. The CDR3 DNA reads TGCAGTGCTAGAGATCCTTCGGGGCGTAGGAATGAAAAACTGTTTTTT.

This clonotype was recorded a few times. The chain couples TRBV28 to TRBJ2-1; D gene unclear. Germline V gives CDR1 MDHEN, CDR2 SYDVKM. The V and J ends lost 6 bases and 14 bases respectively, with 17 bases between them. The CDR3 loop spans 12 amino acids. The CDR3 loop is CASSPSPAYEFF. The CDR3 DNA reads as TGTGCCAGCAGCCCGAGTCCCGCTTACGAGTTCTTC.

This clonotype was observed a handful of times. The chain links TRBV21-1 to TRBJ1-2; the table names TRBD1, a call not compared with the DNA. TRBV21-1 is assigned pseudogene status. The CDR3 sequence is 16 residues long. The CDR3 DNA is TGTGCCAGCAGCATCAAAGGGACAGACCGCCCGGGAGGCTACACCTTC. Encoded protein: CASSIKGTDRPGGYTF.

This clonotype was recorded a few times. In DNA, the CDR3 is TGTGCCAGCAGTTACGGGGAGGAGCTTAGGGCTTTCTTT. This translates into CASSYGEELRAFF. The chain joins TRBV6-5 to TRBJ1-1; unclear D gene. The V gene lost 2 bases and the J gene lost 11 bases, with 15 bases spanning the gap. Looked up from germline, CDR1 is MNHEY and CDR2 is SVGAGI. This CDR3 has 13 amino acids.

The V gene is TRBV29-1, the J gene TRBJ2-1; 7 bases align to TRBD1. Germline trimming cut 4 bases from V and 6 bases from J; bases unmatched to any gene: 15. Germline V lookup: CDR1 SQVTM, CDR2 ANQGSEA. The CDR3 length is 16 residues. The CDR3 spells CSVVHKTGAGVNEQFF. Written as DNA, the CDR3 is TGCAGCGTTGTACATAAAACAGGGGCCGGAGTCAATGAGCAGTTCTTC.